A selection of T cell receptor beta chains follows, all from one sample in a study of control samples from healthy donors and cancer patients. TCRdb's table, derived via immunoSEQ multiplex PCR, lists solely in-frame clones and lacks some. The sample shows 75,000 to 100,000 clones, just under 95% of them seen only once. The material sequenced was blood. These receptors were obtained from a human donor in good health. The donor label of this sample is uncertain. Each CDR3 is given with its conserved first and last residue. The D gene is left open where the match is weak. Part of the rows lack a size; the others show once, few, many or a class for expanded clones.

.	.	TRBV3-1/TRBV3-2	TRBJ1-1	TGTGCCAGCAGCCGGGGAGCTGAAGCTTTCTTT	CASSRGAEAFF
once	.	TRBV21-1	TRBJ1-4	TGTGCCAGCAGCAAATTCGAGACAGGGGATGAAAAACTGTTTTTT	CASSKFETGDEKLFF
once	.	TRBV2	TRBJ1-1	TGTGCCAGCAGTGTTGCAGGGTACACTGAAGCTTTCTTT	CASSVAGYTEAFF
.	.	TRBV21-1	TRBJ2-1	TGTGCCAGCAGCAATCCCTGGGGGGGCGACTACAATGAGCAGTTCTTC	CASSNPWGGDYNEQFF
.	TRBD2	TRBV7-8	TRBJ2-1	TGTGCCAGCAGCTTAGGGCTAGCGGGGGGCCTGAGCTCCTACAATGAGCAGTTCTTC	CASSLGLAGGLSSYNEQFF
.	TRBD1	TRBV10-2	TRBJ2-7	TGCGCCGCGGGGACAGGGGCTTACGAGCAGTACTTC	CAAGTGAYEQYF
.	.	TRBV5-8	TRBJ1-4	TGTGCCAGCAGCCGGGTCGGGGGCGGAAAAGAAAAACTGTTTTTT	CASSRVGGGKEKLFF
.	.	TRBV3-1/TRBV3-2	TRBJ1-5	TGTGCCAGCAGCCAAGTCCCGGGGGCCCATCAGCCCCAGCATTTT	CASSQVPGAHQPQHF
.	.	TRBV2	TRBJ1-5	TGTGCCAGCAGTGAAGGAGGGAAGTGGAGCAATCAGCCCCAGCATTTT	CASSEGGKWSNQPQHF
.	TRBD1	TRBV13	TRBJ2-1	TGTGCCAGCAGCTCTCTGGGGGACAGGGCCGATGAGCAGTTCTTC	CASSSLGDRADEQFF
.	.	TRBV29-1	TRBJ1-1	TGCAGCGTTCTGGGCCGTCTGAACACTGAAGCTTTCTTT	CSVLGRLNTEAFF
.	.	TRBV14	TRBJ1-4	TGTGCCAGCAGCCAAGGCCGAGGGGGAAATGAAAAACTGTTTTTT	CASSQGRGGNEKLFF
.	.	TRBV2	TRBJ1-1	TGTGCCAGCAGTGTCGGGGAGAACACTGAAGCTTTCTTT	CASSVGENTEAFF
.	.	TRBV7-8	TRBJ1-2	TGTGCCAGCAGCTCCCGCGAGGCAGGGGATAACTATGGCTACACCTTC	CASSSREAGDNYGYTF
.	.	TRBV3-1/TRBV3-2	TRBJ1-3	TGTGCCAGCAGCCGGCCAACCCACAGTAGCTCTGGAAACACCATATATTTT	CASSRPTHSSSGNTIYF
.	.	TRBV6-5	TRBJ2-3	TGTGCCAGCAGTTCCCCAGGTGGGAGCACAGATACGCAGTATTTT	CASSSPGGSTDTQYF